This T cell receptor beta chain was identified in a study of T-cell memory formation after mild COVID-19. TCRdb analysed the 5' RACE reads with MiXCR anew, one entry per CDR3 protein. The sample gives roughly 150,000 distinct CDR3 sequences, about 14% of which show up once; 13% to 15% is in the top ten. Germline loops: CDR1 ENHRY, CDR2 SYGVKD. The ends were cut back, 3 bases at V and 1 base at J, with 10 bases in the middle. This CDR3 contains 14 residues. The sample taken for sequencing was PBMCs or a T cell subset sorted from them (not recorded which). The TCR comes from an adult woman who had mild COVID-19 (a few samples of this study predate the infection). Cell type and time point are not known. This chain joins TRBV10-3 and TRBJ2-7; D is ambiguous. The CDR3 coding sequence is TGTGCCATCAGTGAAGGCAGGTTATCCTACGAGCAGTACTTC. This sequence encodes CAISEGRLSYEQYF.